This TCR beta chain emerged from a study of T cells in Graves' hyperthyroidism and ophthalmopathy. Broader study findings: Blood also showed most of the thyroid clonotypes that were expanded above 0.001.

RNA transcripts provided the source from which TCR beta CDR3 regions were amplified. HTBI primers were employed in a first-round RT-PCR of the TCR CDR3. One entry per CDR3 protein results from TCRdb running MiXCR on the multiplex PCR reads. Here the sample spans 300,000 to 400,000 distinct CDR3 sequences, over 11% being singletons. This CDR3 has 17 amino acids. Germline CDR1 and CDR2: SGHDN and FVKESK. A note on this clonotype: Its antigen is unidentified. One base away lies a much larger clone, so this may be a sequencing read error.

The authors deemed Graves' hyperthyroidism stable absent ophthalmopathy progression within 18 months. Uncontrolled infection, other autoimmune disease, pregnancy or lactation led to exclusion. Out of 10 ml of fresh peripheral blood came the PBMCs. The sequence derives from a woman in her 30s with Graves' hyperthyroidism. The chain has TRBV14 and TRBJ2-1; the match to TRBD2 covers 9 bases. The sequencing input was blood. In DNA, the CDR3 is TGTGCCAGCAGCCAAGGGAGCGGGAGGCACTCCTACGATGAGCAGTTCTTC. The encoded protein is CASSQGSGRHSYDEQFF.